Listed here are 5 T cell receptor beta chains from one sample, sequenced in a study of control samples from healthy donors and cancer patients. Measured with immunoSEQ multiplex PCR; TCRdb has only the in-frame clones, and not every one. The sample records approximately 130,000 clones, around 87% being singletons. The specimen was blood. The receptor set was obtained from a middle-aged man in good health.

The chain recombines TRBV29-1 with TRBJ1-1, with D possibly TRBD1 on 5 matching bases. V was shortened by 7 bases and J by 5 bases, with 17 bases between the two germline ends. This CDR3 contains 13 residues. The germline CDR1 and CDR2 sequences are SQVTM and ANQGSEA. Here the CDR3 reads CSAGRGRGTEAFF. CDR3 in DNA: TGCAGCGCTGGTCGAGGGAGGGGTACTGAAGCTTTCTTT. Full variable domain (rest looked up from reference TRBV29-1 and TRBJ1-1): SAVISQKPSRDICQRGTSLTIQCQVDSQVTMMFWYRQQPGQSLTLIATANQGSEATYESGFVIDKFPISRPNLTFSTLTVSNMSPEDSSIYLCSAGRGRGTEAFFGQGTRLTVV.

The chain employs TRBV5-1 and TRBJ1-3; D gene ambiguous. Germline CDR1 and CDR2: SGHRS and YFSETQ. The V end lost 4 bases, the J end lost 8 bases, and 16 bases lay between the germline ends. The CDR3 is made up of 14 amino acids. CDR3 residues: CASSPTGPRDTIYF. The CDR3 DNA sequence: TGCGCCAGCAGCCCTACCGGGCCCCGGGACACCATATATTTT. The whole variable domain, remainder taken from reference TRBV5-1 and TRBJ1-3, is KAGVTQTPRYLIKTRGQQVTLSCSPISGHRSVSWYQQTPGQGLQFLFEYFSETQRNKGNFPGRFSGRQFSNSRSEMNVSTLELGDSALYLCASSPTGPRDTIYFGEGSWLTVV.

The chain is built from TRBV5-4 and TRBJ2-3, with 12 bases identical to TRBD2. J lost 2 bases, V lost 3 bases, and 4 bases had no gene match. This CDR3 comprises 16 residues. Germline V lookup: CDR1 SGHNT, CDR2 YYREEE (reference sequence). The CDR3 DNA reads as TGTGCCAGCAGCTCGGGACTAGCGGGCTTCACAGATACGCAGTATTTT. Its protein is CASSSGLAGFTDTQYF.

This chain links TRBV5-5 with TRBJ2-2; D not certain. This CDR3 spans 13 amino acids. Germline V gives CDR1 SGHKS, CDR2 YYEKEE (reference sequence). Trimming cost V 4 bases and J 2 bases, with 6 bases left between them. CDR3 region: CASSPGNTGELFF. The DNA of the CDR3 is TGTGCCAGCAGCCCCGGTAACACCGGGGAGCTGTTTTTT.

Of note for this clone: Other DNA variants within this sample encode the same CDR3. The V and J genes are TRBV5-6 and TRBJ1-4; D is unclear. The CDR3 length is 13 residues. With 1 base removed from V and 7 bases from J, the gap between germline ends came to 8 bases. Per the germline V gene, CDR1 is SGHDT and CDR2 is YYEEEE. CDR3 sequence: CASSLTGSEKLFF. The CDR3 DNA is TGTGCCAGCAGCTTGACCGGTAGTGAAAAACTGTTTTTT.